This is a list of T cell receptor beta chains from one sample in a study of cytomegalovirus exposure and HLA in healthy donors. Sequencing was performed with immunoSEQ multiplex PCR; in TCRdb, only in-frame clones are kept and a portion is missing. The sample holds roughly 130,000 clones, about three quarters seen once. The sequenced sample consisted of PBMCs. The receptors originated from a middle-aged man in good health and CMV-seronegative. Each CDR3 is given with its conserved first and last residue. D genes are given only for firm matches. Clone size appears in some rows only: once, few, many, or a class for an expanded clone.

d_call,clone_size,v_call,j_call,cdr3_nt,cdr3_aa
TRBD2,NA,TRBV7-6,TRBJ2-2,TGTGCCAGCAGCCCCGGGACTAGCGGGAGCCCCGGGGTCCCCGGGGAGCTGTTTTTT,CASSPGTSGSPGVPGELFF
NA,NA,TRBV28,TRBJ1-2,TGTGCCAGCAGTTTAACTTGGCGGAGCGTGGGCTATGGCTACACCTTC,CASSLTWRSVGYGYTF
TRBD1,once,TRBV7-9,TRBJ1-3,TGTGCCAGCAGCCCGGGAACAGGGGGCGAAGGAAACACCATATATTTT,CASSPGTGGEGNTIYF
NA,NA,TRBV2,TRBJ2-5,TGTGCCAGCAGTGAGGGGTGGGGGCGCGGGAGTGACGAGACCCAGTACTTC,CASSEGWGRGSDETQYF
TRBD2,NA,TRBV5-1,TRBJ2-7,TGCGCCAGCAGCTTGGGTCCTAGCGGGAGTCTGGGGGAGCAGTACTTC,CASSLGPSGSLGEQYF
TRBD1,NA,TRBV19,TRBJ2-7,TGTGCCAGTAGGCACCGGGACAGGGGCTACGAGCAGTACTTC,CASRHRDRGYEQYF
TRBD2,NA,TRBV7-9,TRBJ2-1,TGTGCCAGCAGCTCCCCAACTAGCGGGAGGATCAATGAGCAGTTCTTC,CASSSPTSGRINEQFF
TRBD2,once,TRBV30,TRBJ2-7,TGTGCCTGGAGTCCGATCCACTTACTAGCGGGAGTACCTGAGCAGTACTTC,CAWSPIHLLAGVPEQYF
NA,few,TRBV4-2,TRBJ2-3,TGTGCCAGCAGCCCAGGTTCCGGGGGAAAGGGAACAGATACGCAGTATTTT,CASSPGSGGKGTDTQYF
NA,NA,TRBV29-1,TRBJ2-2,TGCAGCGTTGAATCCCCTAGAGGCCCGAACACCGGGGAGCTGTTTTTT,CSVESPRGPNTGELFF
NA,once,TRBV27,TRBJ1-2,TGTGCCAGCAGTTTCCGGGGAGCTTATGGCTACACCTTC,CASSFRGAYGYTF
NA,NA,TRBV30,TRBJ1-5,TGTGCCTGGAGTGTCAGTTTCACGGGACATCAGCATTTT,CAWSVSFTGHQHF
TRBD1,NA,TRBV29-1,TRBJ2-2,TGCAGCGCCGACAGGGGATCTGGCGGGGAGCTGTTTTTT,CSADRGSGGELFF
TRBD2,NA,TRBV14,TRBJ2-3,TGTGCCAGCAGCCAAGATTGGCTAGCGGGGGCCACAGATACGCAGTATTTT,CASSQDWLAGATDTQYF
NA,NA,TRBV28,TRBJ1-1,TGTGCCAGCAGTTTGCGGGCGAGGAACACTGAAGCTTTCTTT,CASSLRARNTEAFF
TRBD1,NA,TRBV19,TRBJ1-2,TGTGCCAGTAGTAAGGGACAGAACTATGGCTACACCTTC,CASSKGQNYGYTF
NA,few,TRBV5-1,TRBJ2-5,TGCGCCAGCAGCTTGGAGCGGCCAGAGACCCAGTACTTC,CASSLERPETQYF
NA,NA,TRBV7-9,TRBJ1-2,TGTGCCAGCAGCTTAGTCGGAGGGCAGTATGGCTACACCTTC,CASSLVGGQYGYTF
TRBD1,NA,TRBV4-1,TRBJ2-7,TGTGCCAGCAGCCTAGCCGGGACAGGGTACAACGAGCAGTACTTC,CASSLAGTGYNEQYF
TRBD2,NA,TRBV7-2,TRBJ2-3,TGTGCCAGCAGCCCCGTCCGGACTAGCGAAGCAGATACGCAGTATTTT,CASSPVRTSEADTQYF
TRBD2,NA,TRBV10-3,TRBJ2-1,TGTGCCATCAGTGAAGTACTAGCGACTAACAATGAGCAGTTCTTC,CAISEVLATNNEQFF
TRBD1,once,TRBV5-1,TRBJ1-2,TGCGCCAGCAGCCCCATACAGGGGGCGGCTTATGGCTACACCTTC,CASSPIQGAAYGYTF
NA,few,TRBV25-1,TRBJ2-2,TGTGCCAGCAGTACGAGGGAGACCGGGGAGCTGTTTTTT,CASSTRETGELFF
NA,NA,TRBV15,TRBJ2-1,TGTGCCACCAGCAGAGAAGAGATAGGGGATGAGCAGTTCTTC,CATSREEIGDEQFF
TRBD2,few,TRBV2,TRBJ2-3,TGTGCCAGCAGTGAAGGTAGCGGGAGCACAGATACGCAGTATTTT,CASSEGSGSTDTQYF
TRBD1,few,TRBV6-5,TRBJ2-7,TGTGCCAGCAGTTTTATGGACAGGGAAGGGCAGTACTTC,CASSFMDREGQYF
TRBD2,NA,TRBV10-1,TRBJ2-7,TGCGCCGGGAGGGAGGGAGGCCCTTACTACGAGCAGTACTTC,CAGREGGPYYEQYF
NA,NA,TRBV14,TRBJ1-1,TGTGCCAGCAGCCGCCTGGGGGGGGGCTCTGAAGCTTTCTTT,CASSRLGGGSEAFF
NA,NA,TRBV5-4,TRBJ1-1,TGTGCCAGCAGCTTGGCAGGGGAGATTTCTGAAGCTTTCTTT,CASSLAGEISEAFF
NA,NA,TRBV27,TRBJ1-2,TGTGCCACCCGCGCAAATGGCTACACCTTC,CATRANGYTF
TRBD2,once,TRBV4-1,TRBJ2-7,TGCGCCAGCAGCCTGAGGCTAGCGGGAGGAAGCTACGAGCAGTACTTC,CASSLRLAGGSYEQYF
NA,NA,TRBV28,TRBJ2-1,TGTGCCGCCAGTCCCGGAACGGGAATGGATGAGCAGTTCTTC,CAASPGTGMDEQFF
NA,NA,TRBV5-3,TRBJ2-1,TGTGCCAGAAGCTGGGGCCTATCCTACAATGAGCAGTTCTTC,CARSWGLSYNEQFF
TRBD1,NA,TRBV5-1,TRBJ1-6,TGCGCCAGCAGCGCCACAGGGGATTCACCCCTCCACTTT,CASSATGDSPLHF
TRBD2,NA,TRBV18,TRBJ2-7,TGTGCCAGCTCACCAACTCTTGGGGCTAGCGGGAGCTACGAGCAGTACTTC,CASSPTLGASGSYEQYF
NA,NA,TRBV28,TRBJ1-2,TGTGCCAGCAGTTTAGGGGTGGAGGGCTTTGGCTACACCTTC,CASSLGVEGFGYTF
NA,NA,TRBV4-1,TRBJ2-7,TGCGCCAGCAGCCCCGGTACCAACTCCTACGAGCAGTACTTC,CASSPGTNSYEQYF
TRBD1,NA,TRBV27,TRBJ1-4,TGTGCCAGCAGTCCCGGGACAGTTGGAGAAAAACTGTTTTTT,CASSPGTVGEKLFF
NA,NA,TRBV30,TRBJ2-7,TGTGCCTGGAGTCACGGAGCCGTCGGGGGATACGAGCAGTACTTC,CAWSHGAVGGYEQYF
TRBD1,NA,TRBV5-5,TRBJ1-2,TGTGCCAGCAGCCCGACAGGGAACTATGGCTACACCTTC,CASSPTGNYGYTF